This T cell receptor beta chain was retrieved from a study of CD8 T cells in ankylosing spondylitis (dated 2017 in TCRdb). A note on the overall study: The study set out to find disease-linked TCR variants by profiling T cell receptor beta repertoires in ankylosing spondylitis patients and healthy donors. In total, the full study cohort was made up of some 110 healthy donors and 25 or so ankylosing spondylitis patients. Peripheral blood was sampled, and synovial fluid was additionally collected from ankylosing spondylitis patients. What the study reported, not specific to this receptor: The disease-linked clones had a CD8+ phenotype and were found at relatively low frequencies in peripheral blood. Blood from ankylosing spondylitis patients appeared to be characterized by a TCR beta motif composed of several highly homologous amino acid variants. The disease-linked clones were reported to be significantly enriched in matched synovial fluid samples from ankylosing spondylitis patients. Some motif variants were previously reported in synovial fluid and blood of reactive arthritis patients, suggesting common disease-initiation mechanisms.

Trimming leaves V shorter by 6 bases and J shorter by 5 bases, with the junction holding 15 bases beyond the gene matches. The CDR3, from cysteine to phenylalanine, totals 15 residues. Only CDR3 DNA remains: 45 bases, in frame from the first base. CDR1 DFQATT and CDR2 SNEGSKA were looked up in the germline V gene (reference sequence). Comment on this clonotype: What antigen it recognizes has not been identified. The sample holds no much larger clone one base away, and base qualities are not on file.

For sequencing, an Illumina HiSeq 2500 was employed. Quantitative 5'-RACE with molecular barcodes was used to prepare TCR beta libraries. The source study handled its data this way. Disease-linked TCR variants were identified with a new computational method built on a probabilistic model of VDJ rearrangement. In TCRdb, the public reads were trimmed at Q25 with fastp and aligned with MiXCR, with productive beta chains retained. Every entry covers one CDR3 protein and lists the most common genes and DNA from its rows. TCRdb's processing, not the authors', yielded these V and J calls. The sample records around 100,000 distinct CDR3 sequences, approximately 25% of which are singletons. The top ten hold 12% of the sample. For each ankylosing spondylitis patient, the synovial fluid sample was matched to a blood sample from that same patient.

The source material was synovial fluid, either unsorted or a sorted T cell fraction (not recorded which). The chain couples TRBV20-1 to TRBJ2-5, with 7 bases aligning to TRBD2. This TCR was recovered from a male donor with ankylosing spondylitis. The CDR3 here reads CSARPRGGSWETQYF. The nucleotide sequence is TGCAGTGCCCGACCCCGAGGCGGGAGCTGGGAGACCCAGTACTTC.